This TCR beta chain was sequenced in a study of spatial heterogeneity in lung cancer (dated by TCRdb to between 2018 and 2021). Study-wide context: Samples were obtained from roughly 72 patients with early-stage, untreated non-small cell lung cancer from the lung TRACERx cohort. In non-small cell lung cancer, the study quantitatively compared TCR alpha and beta repertoires across several tumor regions, matched nontumor lung, and blood. Beta-chain transcripts were consistently detected in greater numbers than alpha-chain transcripts, which likely reflects a higher abundance of beta-chain transcripts. Nonsynonymous mutation counts, determined by whole-exome sequencing of tumor tissue, were related to features of the TCR repertoire. In the raw uncorrected reads, each unique combination of TCR and UMI appeared more than ten times on average. At surgery, both alpha and beta chains were TCR-sequenced in 220 tumor regions, fewer than 85 matched nontumor lung samples and 56 PBMC samples. Follow-up PBMC samples were sequenced whenever available, and the median time to follow-up was 2 to 3 years after resection. Study-wide conclusions, independent of this receptor: Comparisons of baseline and follow-up blood repertoires included only 14 patients. Confirming at a functional level the hypothesis that regional TCRs recognize regional mutations was considered to require additional single-cell paired TCR alpha and beta sequencing. Ubiquitous expanded tumor TCRs were found in blood more often at tumor resection than at routine follow-up.

There are a few counts of this clonotype. The target of this receptor is not known. Per-base qualities were not stored, and no clone one base away is much larger. Per the germline V gene, SGHRS is the CDR1 and YFSETQ is the CDR2. The CDR3, cysteine through phenylalanine, is 13 amino acids long. The CDR3 DNA has 39 bases and is translated from base 1. The trim is 2 bases for V and 2 bases for J, with a gap of 7 bases between the germline ends. Receptor libraries were prepared by 5' RACE. The sequencer listed for this sample is NextSeq 500. To allow correction of PCR and sequencing errors, the TCR library protocol tagged every TCR cDNA molecule with a unique molecular identifier. The original pipeline was this. TCR identification, UMI-based error correction and CDR3 extraction were performed with Decombinator tools. Expanded TCRs were defined as those above a frequency of 2 per 1,000, corresponding to the top 1% of the tumor frequency distribution. Rényi diversity was computed with the R vegan package after subsampling each repertoire 100 times to 5,000 TCRs. CDR3 similarity networks were built from amino acid triplet string-kernel similarity, connecting CDR3s with pairwise similarity above 0.82. TCRdb's own reprocessing of the public reads used fastp at Q25 and MiXCR and kept productive beta chains. Rows with a matching CDR3 protein are joined into one entry that keeps the most common DNA and genes. TCRdb, not the authors, supplied the V and J calls. This sample holds about 46,000 distinct CDR3 sequences; about 12% were observed only once. The ten largest clones take up more than 25% of the sample.

Interpreted using the paper, the time point label stands for: blood at routine non-recurrence follow-up after resection. Whole RNA extracted from tumor and nontumor lung tissue, or from cryopreserved PBMC samples, was used for TCR sequencing without cell sorting. Only patients with enough RNA available from two or more tumor regions were chosen for TCR sequencing. The sequences come from PBMCs, collected at follow-up. The V and J genes are TRBV5-1 and TRBJ1-2; the D gene lacks a confident call. The TCR comes from a male donor with early-stage non-small cell lung cancer. Here the CDR3 is given as CASSFQANYGYTF. The nucleotide sequence is TGCGCCAGCAGCTTTCAGGCGAACTATGGCTACACCTTC.